This T cell receptor (beta chain) was recorded in a study of T cells in Graves' hyperthyroidism and ophthalmopathy. About the study: Blood was drawn when the patient was first diagnosed and still untreated. Study results and limitations: Expanded thyroid clonotypes (above 0.001) were mostly also found in blood.

Stable Graves' hyperthyroidism meant no ophthalmopathy progression within 18 months. As concerns this clonotype: Its antigen is unknown.

TCR beta CDR3 region amplification was performed from RNA transcripts. The primer set for the first-round RT-PCR of the TCR CDR3 was HTBI. Each CDR3 protein is one row after TCRdb ran MiXCR on the multiplex PCR reads. The top ten hold about 70% of the sample, which has 300,000 to 450,000 distinct CDR3 sequences, 20% to 25% seen once. The sample consisted of blood. The TCR was taken from a man in his forties or fifties with Graves' hyperthyroidism.

CDR3 amino acids: CSARIAGTDTQYF. CDR3 nucleotides: TGCAGTGCCAGAATAGCGGGCACAGATACGCAGTATTTT. The chain carries TRBV20-1 and TRBJ2-3; the D gene is possibly TRBD2 (6 bases). The V and J ends lost 6 bases and 1 base respectively, with 11 bases between them. This CDR3 has 13 residues. Germline loops: CDR1 DFQATT, CDR2 SNEGSKA (reference sequence).